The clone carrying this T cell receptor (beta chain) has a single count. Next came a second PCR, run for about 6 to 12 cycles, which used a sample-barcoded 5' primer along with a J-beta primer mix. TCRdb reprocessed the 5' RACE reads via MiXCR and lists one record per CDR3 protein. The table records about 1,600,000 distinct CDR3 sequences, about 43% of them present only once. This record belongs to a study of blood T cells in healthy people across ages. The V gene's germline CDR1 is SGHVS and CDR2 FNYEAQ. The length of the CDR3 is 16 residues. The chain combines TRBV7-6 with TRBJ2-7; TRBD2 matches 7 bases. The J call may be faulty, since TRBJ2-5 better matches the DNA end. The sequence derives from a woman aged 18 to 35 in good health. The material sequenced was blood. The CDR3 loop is CASSLNAGDGTETQYF. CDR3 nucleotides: TGTGCCAGCAGCTTGAACGCGGGAGATGGAACGGAGACCCAGTACTTC.